This TCR beta chain is drawn from a study of cytomegalovirus exposure and HLA in healthy donors. On this clone: The antigen is not known.

V gave up 3 bases and J gave up 5 bases; unmatched junction bases: 13. Germline lookup yields CDR1 SGHDT and CDR2 YYEEEE. The CDR3 runs to 16 residues. The study's findings and limits: Presence/absence results assume similar sequencing depth per donor, which may not hold.

A multiplex PCR was run with 60 Vbeta primers and 13 Jbeta primers. Produced via immunoSEQ multiplex PCR; TCRdb's table is partial and in-frame only. This table holds 200,000 to 250,000 clones, roughly 84% found once. The sequence was collected from a girl between 5 and 17 years old in good health and CMV-seronegative. Material for sequencing was PBMCs. V usage is TRBV5-6 and J usage is TRBJ2-7; 8 nucleotides agree with TRBD1. The CDR3 sequence: CASSSALTGGYDEQYF. DNA of the CDR3: TGTGCCAGCAGCTCCGCGTTAACAGGGGGATATGACGAGCAGTACTTC. Looking up the rest from reference TRBV5-6 and TRBJ2-7 gives the full variable domain: DAGVTQSPTHLIKTRGQQVTLRCSPKSGHDTVSWYQQALGQGPQFIFQYYEEEERQRGNFPDRFSGHQFPNYSSELNVNALLLGDSALYLCASSSALTGGYDEQYFGPGTRLTVT.